Below, 17 T cell receptor beta chains from the same sample are listed, as sequenced in a study of T cells expressing NK-cell markers. TCRdb reprocessed the 5' RACE reads and stores each CDR3 protein as one record, lacking DNA. Reported are about 150,000 distinct CDR3 sequences; the ten largest clones contain less than 40%. The specimen was blood T cells: a sorted CD56 or NKG2C T cell subset, CD4+ or CD8+ T cells, or bulk PBMC T cells (not recorded which). The receptors come from a woman between 45 and 60 years old in good health.

The V gene is TRBV2, the J gene TRBJ2-1; with no DNA, the TCRdb D assignment of TRBD2 cannot be verified. The germline V gene encodes CDR1 SNHLY and CDR2 FYNNEI. CDR3 size: 15 residues. The CDR3 reads CASSVSSGRANEQFF.

V is TRBV25-1 and J is TRBJ2-1; TCRdb returns TRBD1, unconfirmable since there is no DNA. CDR3 length equals 15 residues. From germline, CDR1 is MGHDK and CDR2 SYGVNS. The CDR3 loop is CASSDTRQGRYEQFF. The variable domain in full, with the rest retrieved from reference TRBV25-1 and TRBJ2-1, is EADIYQTPRYLVIGTGKKITLECSQTMGHDKMYWYQQDPGMELHLIHYSYGVNSTEKGDLSSESTVSRIRTEHFPLTLESARPSHTSQYLCASSDTRQGRYEQFFGPGTRLTVL.

V gene TRBV12-3 or TRBV12-4 combines with J gene TRBJ2-5; TCRdb's assignment of TRBD2 cannot be checked, as there is no DNA. The length of the CDR3 is 15 residues. Here the CDR3 reads CASTLTSASQETQYF.

The chain joins TRBV13 to TRBJ2-1; TCRdb's D gene call, TRBD1, goes unchecked for lack of DNA. CDR3 size: 15 residues. The germline CDR1 and CDR2 sequences are PRHDT and FYEKMQ (reference sequence). The CDR3 sequence is CASSLGLADNNEQFF.

This sequence joins TRBV29-1 and TRBJ2-1; as DNA is missing, the TRBD1 call by TCRdb cannot be tested. The CDR3 has 12 amino acids. The germline V gene encodes CDR1 SQVTM and CDR2 ANQGSEA. The CDR3 protein is CSVAGQDNEQFF.

The rearrangement links TRBV2 to TRBJ1-1; TCRdb's D call of TRBD1 is untestable without DNA. The CDR3 extends over 14 amino acids. Per germline, CDR1 SNHLY and CDR2 FYNNEI. CDR3 residues: CASSDPGRGPEAFF.

The chain combines TRBV2 with TRBJ2-3; the D gene TCRdb calls, TRBD2, cannot be checked with no DNA. The CDR3 sequence is 16 residues long. Germline assignment: CDR1 SNHLY and CDR2 FYNNEI. The chain's CDR3 is CASSEVGTSPTDTQYF.

The V and J genes are TRBV7-8 and TRBJ2-1; TCRdb picks TRBD2, but there is no DNA to check that call. This CDR3 region has 20 residues. Per the germline V gene, CDR1 is SGHVS and CDR2 is FQNEAQ. CDR3 in amino acids: CASSPRVYGRTSGTLGEQFF.

V gene TRBV10-2 combines with J gene TRBJ2-1; TCRdb lists TRBD2, though no DNA is available to test this call. Per the germline V gene, CDR1 is WSHSY and CDR2 is SAAADI. The CDR3 has 18 residues. The CDR3 sequence is CASMLAGSLERMNNEQFF.

The chain couples TRBV24-1 to TRBJ2-3; TCRdb selects TRBD2, and the lack of DNA leaves this call unchecked. Germline lookup yields CDR1 KGHDR and CDR2 SFDVKD. This CDR3 has 11 residues. CDR3 in amino acids: CATSPGGLQYF.

The chain joins TRBV11-2 to TRBJ2-2. This CDR3 is 13 amino acids long. Germline lookup yields CDR1 SGHAT and CDR2 FQNNGV. CDR3 region: CASSLGSTGELFF.

V gene TRBV6-6 combines with J gene TRBJ2-2; the TCRdb call, TRBD2, lacks DNA for checking. CDR1 and CDR2 from the germline V gene are MNHNY and SVGAGI (reference sequence). This CDR3 spans 17 amino acids. CDR3 region: CASSYSSSGSPAGELFF.

CDR3 sequence reads: CASSQLLVAGDDEQFF. The chain joins TRBV4-2 to TRBJ2-1; TCRdb's D call, TRBD2, is unchecked because there is no DNA. CDR3 length equals 16 residues. The V gene's germline CDR1 is LGHNA and CDR2 YNFKEQ.

The chain combines TRBV5-1 with TRBJ2-2; TCRdb picks TRBD1, but there is no DNA to check that call. Germline V lookup: CDR1 SGHRS, CDR2 YFSETQ. The CDR3 runs to 14 residues. The CDR3 region is CASSLWGENGELFF.

The rearrangement joins TRBV6-5 to TRBJ1-2; TCRdb gives TRBD1 as the D gene, but with no DNA this cannot be confirmed. The CDR3 is 15 residues long. Germline CDR1 is MNHEY and CDR2 is SVGAGI. CDR3 sequence: CASSSSSPGQGTLTF.

V gene TRBV4-1 combines with J gene TRBJ2-2. Germline-derived CDR1 and CDR2 are MGHRA and YSYEKL. This CDR3 is built from 18 residues. This chain's CDR3 is CASSQEVVVALPTGELFF.

The chain combines TRBV2 with TRBJ2-3; TCRdb proposes TRBD1, but this gene call is untestable without DNA. This CDR3 has 15 amino acids. Germline V gives CDR1 SNHLY, CDR2 FYNNEI. The CDR3: CATLEAPFSTDTQYF.